The rows below give T cell receptor beta chains drawn from one sample of a study of T cell changes during pregnancy in multiple sclerosis. This table comes from immunoSEQ multiplex PCR, and its TCRdb copy is limited to in-frame clones, with some not included. The table includes 30,000 to 40,000 clones, 90% detected once. The starting material was CD4+ T cells from peripheral blood mononuclear cells, obtained in the second trimester of pregnancy. Source of these receptors: a female donor with multiple sclerosis, enrolled in a pregnancy study. Both conserved end residues are part of each CDR3. The D gene is left open where the match is weak. Clone size is not always given. Where it is, it says once, few, many or a class for expanded clones.

NA	TRBV6-1	NA	TRBJ2-3	TGTGCCAGCAGTGCGGAGGATACGCAGTATTTT	CASSAEDTQYF
NA	TRBV19	few	TRBJ1-1	TGTGCCAGTAGTATAACAAAGCTACTGCGGACTGAAGCTTTCTTT	CASSITKLLRTEAFF
NA	TRBV7-8	NA	TRBJ1-5	TGTGCCAGCAGCCCTCGGTCGGATCAGCCCCAGCATTTT	CASSPRSDQPQHF
TRBD2	TRBV5-5	NA	TRBJ2-1	TGTGCCAGCAGCTTTAGAGGGACTAGCGGGAATCTCAGGTTCTTC	CASSFRGTSGNLRFF
NA	TRBV5-1	NA	TRBJ2-1	TGCGCCAGCAGCTTCGGAGGGGAACCCAATGAGCAGTTCTTC	CASSFGGEPNEQFF
TRBD1	TRBV27	once	TRBJ2-3	TGTGCCAGCAGTGCCCGCAGACAGGGGTTCACAGATACGCAGTATTTT	CASSARRQGFTDTQYF
TRBD1	TRBV7-2	NA	TRBJ1-1	TGTGCCAGCAGCCAGACCAAACAGGGGGGCACTGAAGCTTTCTTT	CASSQTKQGGTEAFF
NA	TRBV7-3	NA	TRBJ2-5	TGTGCCAGCAGCCCTCAGGGGGGCAGTACCTCCGAGACCCAGTACTTC	CASSPQGGSTSETQYF
NA	TRBV5-1	NA	TRBJ1-2	TGCGCCAGCAGCGCAAACCCGACAGGAGGTAATGGCTACACCTTC	CASSANPTGGNGYTF
TRBD2	TRBV6-1	NA	TRBJ2-1	TGTGCCAGCAGTGAAGCGGGCGGGAGAGCGAATGAGCAGTTCTTC	CASSEAGGRANEQFF
TRBD1	TRBV19	NA	TRBJ2-4	TGTGCCAGTAGTTCAGGACAGGGGGCTTCCAAAAACATTCAGTACTTC	CASSSGQGASKNIQYF
TRBD2	TRBV7-3	NA	TRBJ2-5	TGTGCCAGCAGCTCTAGCGGGAGGGGTGGGGAGACCCAGTACTTC	CASSSSGRGGETQYF
NA	TRBV10-3	NA	TRBJ2-5	TGTGCCATCAGGCCGGCGGGGTGGGAGACCCAGTACTTC	CAIRPAGWETQYF
TRBD1	TRBV19	NA	TRBJ1-2	TGTGCCTCCGGGACAGCCCTATACGGCTACACCTTC	CASGTALYGYTF
NA	TRBV19	NA	TRBJ2-7	TGTGCCAGTAGCCGAACAGGAGATCCCTCCTACGAGCAGTACTTC	CASSRTGDPSYEQYF
TRBD1	TRBV5-8	NA	TRBJ1-2	TGTGCCAGCAGGTCGGGACAGGGGGATGGCTACACCTTC	CASRSGQGDGYTF
NA	TRBV6-1	NA	TRBJ1-2	TGTGCCAGCAGTGAAGTGTCTTACTATGGCTACACCTTC	CASSEVSYYGYTF
TRBD2	TRBV7-8	NA	TRBJ2-7	TGTGCCAGCAGCCAGGGACTAGCGTACGAGCAGTACTTC	CASSQGLAYEQYF
NA	TRBV5-1	NA	TRBJ2-3	TGCGCCAGCATTATCGATGGACTGAGCACAGATACGCAGTATTTT	CASIIDGLSTDTQYF
TRBD2	TRBV5-4	NA	TRBJ2-5	TGTGCCAGCAGCTTGGCCGGGGTAGCGGGCTCCACCGGGGAGACCCAGTACTTC	CASSLAGVAGSTGETQYF